This is a list of T cell receptor beta chains from one sample in a study of blood T cell repertoires in COVID-19. Profiling relied on immunoSEQ multiplex PCR, and the TCRdb table lists in-frame clones only, not all of them. The data contain 130,000 to 150,000 clones, 80% of them singletons. The specimen was peripheral blood. Receptors originate from a man aged 60-69 years with active or convalescent COVID-19. Both conserved end residues are part of each CDR3.

TRBV24-1	11	TRBJ2-2	CATSNFGELFF
TRBV28	17	TRBJ2-1	CASSPIPSSGRHNEQFF
TRBV5-1	18	TRBJ2-6	CASSLGAGSGSGANVLTF
TRBV18	12	TRBJ1-1	CASSPGQPEAFF
TRBV5-4	17	TRBJ2-1	CASTGTSGRAGYNEQFF
TRBV7-8	16	TRBJ1-1	CASSLNLPGWGTEAFF
TRBV4-3	16	TRBJ1-1	CASSQDSIRGETEAFF
TRBV4-1	13	TRBJ2-4	CASSHSGGYIQYF
TRBV5-5	13	TRBJ2-3	CASSAADRVSQYF
TRBV5-1	14	TRBJ1-1	CASSFDRGATEAFF
TRBV11-2	14	TRBJ2-2	CASMRSTNTGELFF